This passage covers 17 T cell receptor beta chains from one sample sequenced in a study of T cells in Graves' hyperthyroidism and ophthalmopathy. There were TCR beta CDR3 regions amplified from RNA transcripts. RT-PCR in the first round (using the HTBI primer set) targeted the TCR CDR3. One entry per CDR3 protein, called by TCRdb with MiXCR from the multiplex PCR reads. The data show more than 350,000 distinct CDR3 sequences, about 17% seen once. The sequencing input was blood. These receptors all stem from a woman in her twenties or thirties with Graves' hyperthyroidism that later progressed to Graves' ophthalmopathy.

The chain couples TRBV7-9 to TRBJ2-1; D is uncertain. The CDR3 extends over 16 amino acids. Between the trimmed V and J ends, which lost 4 bases and 5 bases, there was a span of 18 bases. Looked up from germline, CDR1 is SEHNR and CDR2 is FQNEAQ (reference sequence). CDR3 DNA: TGTGCCAGCAGCTCCTACCCAGGCCTGTTCGACAATGAGCAGTTCTTC. It translates to CASSSYPGLFDNEQFF.

This clonotype came up many times. The chain recombines TRBV28 with TRBJ1-5; D is uncertain. Germline loops: CDR1 MDHEN, CDR2 SYDVKM. Trimming cost V 2 bases and J 4 bases, with 12 bases left between them. This CDR3 has 15 amino acids. The CDR3: CASSLISVRNQPQHF. CDR3 DNA sequence: TGTGCCAGCAGTTTAATTTCGGTTCGGAATCAGCCCCAGCATTTT. Based on the CDR3 plus reference TRBV28 and TRBJ1-5, the full variable domain is DVKVTQSSRYLVKRTGEKVFLECVQDMDHENMFWYRQDPGLGLRLIYFSYDVKMKEKGDIPEGYSVSREKKERFSLILESASTNQTSMYLCASSLISVRNQPQHFGDGTRLSIL.

This clonotype was recorded at least ten times. This chain connects TRBV2 to TRBJ2-1; TRBD2 agrees at 11 bases. V lost 0 bases and J lost 3; bases outside the gene matches: 7. Germline loops: CDR1 SNHLY, CDR2 FYNNEI. The CDR3 has 18 residues. The CDR3: CASSEARLAGLVYNEQFF. CDR3 DNA sequence: TGTGCCAGCAGTGAAGCAAGACTAGCGGGGCTTGTCTACAATGAGCAGTTCTTC.

The chain couples TRBV7-9 to TRBJ2-5; 14 positions agree with TRBD2. J gave up 4 bases and V 5 bases, and 9 bases lay outside the gene matches. Germline CDR1 and CDR2: SEHNR and FQNEAQ (reference sequence). The CDR3 runs to 17 residues. The CDR3 reads CASSPASGTSGRETQYF. CDR3 DNA: TGTGCCAGCAGCCCGGCCTCCGGGACTAGCGGGAGAGAGACCCAGTACTTC.

The sample holds many counts of this clonotype. This chain links TRBV28 with TRBJ2-7; tentative D call: TRBD2 (5 bases). This CDR3 is 14 amino acids long. V was pared by 3 bases and J by 3 bases, with 12 bases between. CDR1 MDHEN and CDR2 SYDVKM come from the germline V gene. CDR3 sequence: CASSFYRAGYEQYF. In nucleotides, the CDR3 is TGTGCCAGCAGTTTCTATAGGGCGGGCTACGAGCAGTACTTC.

The chain uses TRBV7-9 and TRBJ1-5; 9 bases map to TRBD1. V lost 6 bases to trimming and J lost 9 bases; unmatched junction nucleotides: 0. In germline, CDR1 is SEHNR, CDR2 FQNEAQ (reference sequence). The CDR3 has 11 residues. The CDR3 region has the DNA TGTGCCAGCAGGGGACAGGGGCCCCAGCATTTT. Its protein is CASRGQGPQHF.

A few counts support this clonotype. This rearrangement joins TRBV27 to TRBJ2-7; 9 nucleotides match TRBD1. This CDR3 is 13 amino acids long. Trimming took 6 bases from V and 0 from J; bases not matched to a gene: 0. Looked up from germline, CDR1 is MNHEY and CDR2 is SMNVEV (reference sequence). The chain's CDR3 is CASRQGASYEQYF. The CDR3, as DNA: TGTGCCAGCAGACAGGGGGCCTCCTACGAGCAGTACTTC.

This clonotype was observed many times. V gene TRBV12-3 or TRBV12-4 combines with J gene TRBJ1-4; D is undetermined. This CDR3 comprises 14 residues. V gave up 6 bases and J gave up 0 bases, with 8 bases separating them. CDR3 nucleotides: TGTGCCAGCAGAGACACGTCAACTAATGAAAAACTGTTTTTT. This encodes CASRDTSTNEKLFF.

This clonotype appeared many times. The chain is built from TRBV3-1 and TRBJ1-1; D not certain. The CDR3 runs to 12 residues. With 3 bases removed from V and 6 bases from J, the gap between germline ends came to 8 bases. Germline-derived CDR1 and CDR2 are LGHDT and YNNKEL (reference sequence). As DNA, the CDR3 is TGTGCCAGCAGCCACGGGGATTCTGAAGCTTTCTTT. This encodes CASSHGDSEAFF.

This clonotype was recorded a few times. The genes are TRBV5-1 and TRBJ2-2; D is uncertain. The V and J ends lost 2 bases and 6 bases respectively, with 11 bases between them. The germline CDR1 and CDR2 sequences are SGHRS and YFSETQ. This CDR3 is built from 14 residues. DNA of the CDR3: TGCGCCAGCAGCTTCCGAGGTTTGGCCGGGGAGCTGTTTTTT. Translating it yields CASSFRGLAGELFF.

The sample holds a few counts of this clonotype. This chain joins TRBV6-1 and TRBJ1-6, with D possibly being TRBD1 (5 bases). The CDR3 has 17 amino acids. Germline lookup yields CDR1 MNHNS and CDR2 SASEGT. Deletions cut 2 bases from V and 0 bases from J, with 11 bases between. The CDR3, as DNA: TGTGCCAGCAGTGAATATGGGGGGAGCTCCTATAATTCACCCCTCCACTTT. Translated: CASSEYGGSSYNSPLHF.

The gene calls are TRBV6-1 and TRBJ2-1, with 9 positions matching TRBD1. From germline, CDR1 is MNHNS and CDR2 SASEGT. The CDR3 consists of 13 residues. J gave up 6 bases and V 7 bases, and 4 bases lay outside the gene matches. CDR3 sequence (DNA): TGTGCCAGCACCCCGGACAGGGGCAATGAGCAGTTCTTC. This codes for CASTPDRGNEQFF.

The chain has TRBV20-1 and TRBJ1-5, with a tentative D call TRBD1 (6 bases). This CDR3 has 14 residues. The V gene's germline CDR1 is DFQATT and CDR2 SNEGSKA (reference sequence). V was cut by 8 bases and J by 2 bases, with 16 bases left in between. The CDR3 reads CSFSIQGGNQPQHF. CDR3 sequence (DNA): TGCAGTTTCTCGATACAGGGAGGCAATCAGCCCCAGCATTTT.

This clonotype showed up just once. A read error may explain this, as a much larger clone is one base away. V gene TRBV25-1 combines with J gene TRBJ2-7, with D perhaps TRBD1 (5 bases). V lost 1 base and J 6 bases, leaving 22 bases between the germline ends. The CDR3 covers 17 residues. Germline V CDR1 and CDR2: MGHDK, SYGVNS. This CDR3 reads CASSEFYGTGFVGEQYF. The CDR3 bases are TGTGCCAGCAGTGAATTCTACGGAACAGGTTTCGTGGGCGAGCAGTACTTC.

The V and J genes are TRBV24-1 and TRBJ2-3; 10 nucleotides agree with TRBD1. The CDR3 covers 16 residues. V was clipped by 4 bases and J by 1 base; unmatched bases: 4. Germline CDR1 reads KGHDR; CDR2 reads SFDVKD. In DNA form, the CDR3 reads TGTGCCACCAGTGACTATGGGACAGGGGGCACAGATACGCAGTATTTT. Its translation: CATSDYGTGGTDTQYF.

This clonotype was seen many times. The chain is built from TRBV20-1 and TRBJ2-7, with TRBD1 matching 11 bases. The CDR3 spans 12 residues. The junction had 4 bases not matched to a gene; V was cut back by 7 bases and J by 5 bases. Germline V gene lookup returns CDR1 DFQATT and CDR2 SNEGSKA (reference sequence). CDR3 sequence (DNA): TGCAGTGGCGGACAGGGGGCGCACGAGCAGTACTTC. This sequence encodes CSGGQGAHEQYF.

The V and J genes are TRBV9 and TRBJ1-6, with 10 bases that match TRBD1. This CDR3 region has 15 residues. V lost 4 bases and J lost 8; bases outside the gene matches: 6. Germline lookup yields CDR1 SGDLS and CDR2 YYNGEE. In DNA, the CDR3 is TGTGCCAGCAGCCCCCGCGGGACAGGGGATTCACCCCTCCACTTT. Encoded protein: CASSPRGTGDSPLHF.